This entry lists 32 T cell receptor beta chains sequenced from one sample in a study of blood T cell repertoires in COVID-19. TCRdb's copy holds only in-frame clones and misses some; the assay was immunoSEQ multiplex PCR. This sample carries approximately 350,000 clones, 65% to 85% of them seen once, and the ten largest clones take under 3%. The sample was peripheral blood. The receptors derive from a man in his thirties or forties with active or convalescent COVID-19.

The chain has TRBV27 and TRBJ1-4, with 9 nucleotides matching TRBD1. The germline gives CDR1 MNHEY, CDR2 SMNVEV (reference sequence). Trimming took 4 bases from V and 6 from J; bases not matched to a gene: 6. This CDR3 is built from 15 residues. Here the CDR3 reads CASSYDRGRHEKLFF. The CDR3 coding sequence is TGTGCCAGCAGTTACGACAGGGGGAGACATGAAAAACTGTTTTTT. Full variable domain (outside the CDR3, taken from reference TRBV27 and TRBJ1-4): EAQVTQNPRYLITVTGKKLTVTCSQNMNHEYMSWYRQDPGLGLRQIYYSMNVEVTDKGDVPEGYKVSRKEKRNFPLILESPSPNQTSLYFCASSYDRGRHEKLFFGSGTQLSVL.

V gene TRBV2 combines with J gene TRBJ1-1; D possibly corresponds to TRBD1 (6 bases). Germline V gene data show CDR1 as SNHLY and CDR2 as FYNNEI. The CDR3 extends over 14 amino acids. V lost 11 bases and J 4 bases, leaving 20 bases between the germline ends. The CDR3 DNA reads TGTGCCTGCGTTGGGGGGGCCTTCGGCACTGAAGCTTTCTTT. Protein: CACVGGAFGTEAFF.

The genes are TRBV19 and TRBJ2-3; 13 bases align to TRBD2. The CDR3 has 17 amino acids. The V segment lost 2 bases and the J segment 2 bases; nucleotides outside the gene matches: 4. CDR1 and CDR2 (germline): LNHDA, SQIVND (reference sequence). The DNA for the CDR3 is TGTGCCAGTAGTATAACTAGCGGGGGGGGTGTCACAGATACGCAGTATTTT. Translating it yields CASSITSGGGVTDTQYF.

The V gene is TRBV13, the J gene TRBJ2-1, with 8 positions matching TRBD2. CDR3 length: 14 residues. CDR1 is PRHDT, CDR2 FYEKMQ, per germline (reference sequence). V was pared by 5 bases and J by 8 bases, with 8 bases of the junction left unmatched. CDR3 protein: CASSARTSSDEQFF. DNA of the CDR3: TGTGCCAGCAGCGCCCGGACTAGCTCCGATGAGCAGTTCTTC.

This clone was found a few times. The genes are TRBV7-3 and TRBJ1-2, with 11 bases that match TRBD1. Germline trimming cut 1 base from V and 6 bases from J; bases unmatched to any gene: 1. CDR3 size: 14 residues. The V gene's germline CDR1 is SGHTA and CDR2 FQGTGA. The CDR3 spells CASSLKGQGDGYTF. Here the CDR3 DNA reads TGTGCCAGCAGCTTAAAGGGACAGGGGGATGGCTACACCTTC. Based on the CDR3 plus reference TRBV7-3 and TRBJ1-2, the full variable domain is GAGVSQTPSNKVTEKGKYVELRCDPISGHTALYWYRQSLGQGPEFLIYFQGTGAADDSGLPNDRFFAVRPEGSVSTLKIQRTERGDSAVYLCASSLKGQGDGYTFGSGTRLTVV.

The J gene is TRBJ1-3, the V gene TRBV6-5, with unresolved D. Looked up from germline, CDR1 is MNHEY and CDR2 is SVGAGI. The germline V and J ends were trimmed by 7 bases and 0 bases, with 10 bases remaining between them. CDR3 length: 14 residues. The CDR3 DNA follows: TGTGCCAGCACCCTAGAAAACTCTGGAAACACCATATATTTT. The encoded protein is CASTLENSGNTIYF.

The rearrangement uses TRBV6-8 and TRBJ2-7; tentative D call: TRBD2 (5 bases). CDR1 is MNHGY, CDR2 SAAAGT, per germline. V gave up 2 bases and J gave up 4 bases, with 15 bases separating them. The CDR3 runs to 15 residues. In nucleotides, the CDR3 is TGTGCCAGCAGTTACGAGGGAATCGGGGATTACGAGCAGTACTTC. Its protein product is CASSYEGIGDYEQYF.

The chain carries TRBV9 and TRBJ2-5; 9 nucleotides match TRBD2. CDR3 length equals 14 residues. V trimming: 2 bases; J trimming: 5 bases; junction bases outside the gene matches: 4. CDR1 is SGDLS and CDR2 is YYNGEE in the germline V gene. The DNA of the CDR3 is TGTGCCAGCAGCGTTAGCGGGAGCAAGGAGACCCAGTACTTC. This translates into CASSVSGSKETQYF.

Remarks on this clone: The sample holds other DNA sequences that translate to the same CDR3. The gene calls are TRBV7-2 and TRBJ2-3, with 11 bases matching TRBD2. Per the germline V gene, CDR1 is SGHTA and CDR2 is FQGNSA. The CDR3 extends over 15 amino acids. With 5 bases clipped from V and 2 bases from J, the junction kept 3 bases outside the gene matches. The CDR3 region is CASSLLAGDTDTQYF. The CDR3 nucleotides read TGTGCCAGCAGCCTACTAGCGGGGGACACAGATACGCAGTATTTT.

Ten or more counts support this clone. The V gene is TRBV25-1, the J gene TRBJ2-3, with 10 bases identical to TRBD2. V was clipped by 1 base and J by 1 base; unmatched bases: 2. CDR1 MGHDK and CDR2 SYGVNS come from the germline V gene. This CDR3 region has 16 residues. The CDR3 DNA reads TGTGCCAGCAGTGAATGGCTAGCGGGGGGCACAGATACGCAGTATTTT. It specifies CASSEWLAGGTDTQYF.

The chain links TRBV4-3 to TRBJ1-6, with no clear D. In germline, CDR1 is LGHNA, CDR2 YSLEER. CDR3 length: 14 amino acids. V was cut by 3 bases and J by 5 bases, with 8 bases left in between. CDR3 loop: CASSQTRHNSPLHF. CDR3 DNA: TGCGCCAGCAGCCAGACAAGGCATAATTCACCCCTCCACTTT.

The V gene is TRBV19, the J gene TRBJ1-5; no clear D gene. Germline loops: CDR1 LNHDA, CDR2 SQIVND (reference sequence). CDR3 length: 15 amino acids. The V gene lost 2 bases and the J gene lost 1 base, with 9 bases spanning the gap. CDR3 amino acids: CASSIPGASNQPQHF. Written as DNA, the CDR3 is TGTGCCAGTAGTATACCAGGTGCGAGCAATCAGCCCCAGCATTTT.

The genes are TRBV7-9 and TRBJ2-7, with 9 bases aligning to TRBD1. The CDR3 totals 14 residues. V lost 5 bases to trimming and J lost 5 bases; unmatched junction nucleotides: 7. Germline-derived CDR1 and CDR2 are SEHNR and FQNEAQ (reference sequence). The CDR3: CASSRDREIHEQYF. The DNA of the CDR3 is TGTGCCAGCAGCCGGGACAGGGAGATCCACGAGCAGTACTTC.

The rearrangement joins TRBV7-6 to TRBJ2-2; a possible D gene is TRBD2 (5 bases). V lost 5 bases and J lost 4, with 17 bases in between. The CDR3 is made up of 16 amino acids. In germline, CDR1 is SGHVS, CDR2 FNYEAQ. Here the CDR3 reads CASSKGIGVSTGELFF. The DNA of the CDR3 is TGTGCCAGCAGCAAGGGTATCGGGGTTAGCACCGGGGAGCTGTTTTTT.

V and J are TRBV5-1 and TRBJ2-7, with D unclear. CDR1 is SGHRS, CDR2 YFSETQ, per germline. The V end lost 3 bases, the J end lost 0 bases, and 4 bases lay between the germline ends. This CDR3 spans 12 amino acids. CDR3 sequence: CASSSLSYEQYF. The CDR3 DNA reads as TGCGCCAGCAGCTCCCTCTCCTACGAGCAGTACTTC.

The J gene is TRBJ1-4, the V gene TRBV30; D is unresolved. V lost 4 bases, J lost 3 bases, and 18 bases lay in between. This CDR3 has 16 amino acids. Germline CDR1 GTSNPN, CDR2 SVGIG (reference sequence). CDR3 in amino acids: CAWTPGFDSPNEKLFF. In DNA form, the CDR3 reads TGTGCCTGGACCCCCGGTTTCGACTCCCCTAATGAAAAACTGTTTTTT.

This clone has only a few counts. The rearrangement links TRBV6-5 to TRBJ1-2, with D possibly matching TRBD1 (5 bases). Germline CDR1 MNHEY, CDR2 SVGAGI. The CDR3 has 13 amino acids. The V end lost 4 bases, the J end lost 7 bases, and 13 bases lay between the germline ends. CDR3 region: CASSSPGGFGYTF. The CDR3 DNA reads as TGTGCCAGCAGTTCCCCCGGGGGTTTTGGCTACACCTTC.

This chain's CDR3 is CASHLTANTEAFF. The CDR3 DNA reads TGCGCCAGCCACTTGACAGCGAACACTGAAGCTTTCTTT. The chain couples TRBV5-1 to TRBJ1-1; a possible D gene is TRBD1 (5 bases). Trimming stripped 7 bases from V and 1 base from J, with 11 bases between. This CDR3 is 13 amino acids long. Germline lookup yields CDR1 SGHRS and CDR2 YFSETQ.

The rearrangement joins TRBV20-1 to TRBJ2-7; 7 bases are a match to TRBD2. The ends lost 5 bases at V and 6 bases at J; junction bases unmatched: 4. The CDR3 is 11 amino acids. CDR1 and CDR2 from the germline V gene are DFQATT and SNEGSKA (reference sequence). In DNA form, the CDR3 reads TGCAGTGCTGCCCGACTAGCCGAGCAGTACTTC. It encodes CSAARLAEQYF.

This chain links TRBV24-1 with TRBJ2-7, with D possibly TRBD2 on 6 matching bases. This CDR3 has 16 residues. V was trimmed by 4 bases and J by 0 bases, leaving 15 bases between them. Per the germline V gene, CDR1 is KGHDR and CDR2 is SFDVKD. This CDR3 is CATSDPGGLSSYEQYF. The CDR3 DNA is TGTGCCACCAGTGACCCTGGGGGACTGAGCTCCTACGAGCAGTACTTC.

The rearrangement joins TRBV18 to TRBJ2-7; possible D gene TRBD1, 5 bases. The germline V gene encodes CDR1 KGHSH and CDR2 LQKENI. CDR3 length equals 14 residues. With 6 bases removed from V and 2 bases from J, the gap between germline ends came to 14 bases. CDR3 coding DNA: TGTGCCAGCTCCGGGCAGGGCGGAACCTACGAGCAGTACTTC. Its translation: CASSGQGGTYEQYF.

The chain has TRBV2 and TRBJ2-7; weak D call: TRBD2 (5 bases). The length of the CDR3 is 14 residues. Germline V gene lookup returns CDR1 SNHLY and CDR2 FYNNEI. V lost 1 base and J 4 bases, leaving 11 bases between the germline ends. This CDR3 reads CASSEVDRGYEQYF. The CDR3 DNA follows: TGTGCCAGCAGTGAAGTTGATCGGGGATACGAGCAGTACTTC.

This clone has a handful of counts. J is TRBJ2-3 and V is TRBV10-3; 7 positions agree with TRBD2. The CDR3 runs to 12 residues. CDR1 is ENHRY, CDR2 SYGVKD, per germline. Trimming cost V 7 bases and J 12 bases; bases outside gene matches: 10. CDR3 DNA sequence: TGTGCCATCACCGCAGGGACTACTCAACAGTATTTT. Amino acids: CAITAGTTQQYF.

The J gene is TRBJ2-3, the V gene TRBV7-2; D uncertain. Trimming took 5 bases from V and 6 from J, leaving 6 bases between them. The CDR3 totals 11 residues. Germline V gives CDR1 SGHTA, CDR2 FQGNSA. The CDR3 DNA follows: TGTGCCAGCAGCCAAATGGATACGCAGTATTTT. Protein product: CASSQMDTQYF.

The chain recombines TRBV3-1 (or the pseudogene TRBV3-2) with TRBJ2-7; unclear D gene. V was trimmed by 3 bases and J by 6 bases, leaving 6 bases between them. Germline assignment: CDR1 LGHDT and CDR2 YNNKEL (reference sequence). The CDR3 is 11 residues long. DNA of the CDR3: TGTGCCAGCAGCCAGCAGGCCGAGCAGTACTTC. Amino acids: CASSQQAEQYF.

The chain joins TRBV24-1 to TRBJ2-5; D is perhaps TRBD2 (6 bases). This CDR3 spans 15 amino acids. The V end was cut by 3 bases, the J end by 7 bases, with 17 bases between. Per germline, CDR1 KGHDR and CDR2 SFDVKD. The CDR3 nucleotides are TGTGCCACCAGTGATCCTAGCGCCTCCCGGGGGACCCAGTACTTC. Its translation: CATSDPSASRGTQYF.

The chain carries TRBV6-5 and TRBJ2-7; TRBD2 aligns across 11 bases. Germline loops: CDR1 MNHEY, CDR2 SVGAGI. The CDR3 consists of 15 residues. Losses at the gene ends were 7 bases for V and 5 bases for J; bases not matched to a gene: 10. CDR3 protein: CASTRDRLAGNEQYF. CDR3 in DNA: TGTGCCAGCACCCGGGACAGACTAGCGGGAAACGAGCAGTACTTC.

The rearrangement uses TRBV6-5 and TRBJ2-2, with 8 bases lining up with TRBD2. The trim removed 3 bases at V and 6 bases at J, leaving 3 bases unmatched. The CDR3 has 14 residues. CDR1 is MNHEY, CDR2 SVGAGI, per germline. The CDR3 reads CASSYIGRAGELFF. The CDR3 region has the DNA TGTGCCAGCAGTTATATCGGGAGGGCCGGGGAGCTGTTTTTT.

The CDR3 DNA is TGTGCCAGTAGTATTTTGGACAGCAGCTCTGGAAACACCATATATTTT. Protein sequence: CASSILDSSSGNTIYF. The rearrangement links TRBV19 to TRBJ1-3; D is perhaps TRBD1 (6 bases). Trimming took off 3 bases at V and 0 bases at J, with 12 bases between the two ends. CDR1 is LNHDA, CDR2 SQIVND, per germline (reference sequence). CDR3 length equals 16 residues.

V usage is TRBV2 and J usage is TRBJ1-5; a possible D gene is TRBD1 (5 bases). Germline assignment: CDR1 SNHLY and CDR2 FYNNEI. V lost 0 bases and J 5 bases, leaving 11 bases between the germline ends. The CDR3 has 15 residues. The CDR3 bases are TGTGCCAGCAGTGAAGCGCGGGACCGCTATCAGCCCCAGCATTTT. It specifies CASSEARDRYQPQHF.

The chain carries TRBV25-1 and TRBJ2-1; TRBD2 aligns across 14 bases. The J segment lost 4 bases and the V segment lost 6 bases, leaving 8 bases of the junction unmatched. Germline CDR1 and CDR2: MGHDK and SYGVNS. This CDR3 is built from 17 residues. The CDR3 nucleotides are TGTGCCAGCAGGGGAACCGGGACTAGCGGGAGATACAATGAGCAGTTCTTC. It specifies CASRGTGTSGRYNEQFF.

Comment on this clone: At one boundary the junction diverges from the germline segment, which might be a read error. The chain uses TRBV28 and TRBJ2-5, with TRBD1 matching over 9 bases. This CDR3 has 15 amino acids. In germline, CDR1 is MDHEN, CDR2 SYDVKM. The CDR3 nucleotides are TGTGCCACCAGTCAGACAGGGGGAGTACGAGAGACCCAGTACTTC. Amino acids: CATSQTGGVRETQYF.